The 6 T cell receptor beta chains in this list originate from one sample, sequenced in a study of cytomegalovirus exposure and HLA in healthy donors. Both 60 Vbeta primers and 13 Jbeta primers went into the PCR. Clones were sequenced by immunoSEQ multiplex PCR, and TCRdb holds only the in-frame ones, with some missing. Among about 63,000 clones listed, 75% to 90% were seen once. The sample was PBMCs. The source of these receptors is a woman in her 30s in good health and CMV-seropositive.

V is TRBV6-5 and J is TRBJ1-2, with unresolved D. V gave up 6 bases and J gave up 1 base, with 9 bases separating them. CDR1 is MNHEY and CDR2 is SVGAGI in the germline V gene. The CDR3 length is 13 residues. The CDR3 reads CASRVGLNYGYTF. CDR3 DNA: TGTGCCAGCAGGGTTGGGCTTAACTATGGCTACACCTTC.

CDR3 in amino acids: CASSSGTGSYNEQFF. The CDR3 coding sequence is TGTGCCAGCAGCTCCGGGACAGGGAGCTACAATGAGCAGTTCTTC. This chain links TRBV28 with TRBJ2-1; 9 bases match TRBD1. V trimming: 6 bases; J trimming: 3 bases; junction bases outside the gene matches: 6. The CDR3 sequence is 15 residues long. CDR1 is MDHEN, CDR2 SYDVKM, per germline.

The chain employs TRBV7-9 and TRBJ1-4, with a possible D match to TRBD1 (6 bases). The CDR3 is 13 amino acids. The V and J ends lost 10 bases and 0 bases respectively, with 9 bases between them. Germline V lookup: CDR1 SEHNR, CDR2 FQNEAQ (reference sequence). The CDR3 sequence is CAIQGPTNEKLFF. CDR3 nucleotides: TGTGCCATACAGGGACCAACTAATGAAAAACTGTTTTTT. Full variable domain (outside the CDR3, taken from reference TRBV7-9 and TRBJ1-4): DTGVSQNPRHKITKRGQNVTFRCDPISEHNRLYWYRQTLGQGPEFLTYFQNEAQLEKSRLLSDRFSAERPKGSFSTLEIQRTEQGDSAMYLCAIQGPTNEKLFFGSGTQLSVL.

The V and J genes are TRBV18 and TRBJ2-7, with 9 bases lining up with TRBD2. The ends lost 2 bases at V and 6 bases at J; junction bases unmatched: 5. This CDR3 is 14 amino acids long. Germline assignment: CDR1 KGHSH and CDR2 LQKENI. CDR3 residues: CASSPAGGLGEQYF. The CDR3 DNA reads TGTGCCAGCTCACCAGCGGGAGGGCTCGGCGAGCAGTACTTC.

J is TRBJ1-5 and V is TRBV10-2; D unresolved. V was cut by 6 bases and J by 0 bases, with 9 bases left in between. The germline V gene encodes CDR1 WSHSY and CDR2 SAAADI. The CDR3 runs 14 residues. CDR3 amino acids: CASRGQYSNQPQHF. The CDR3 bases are TGCGCCAGCAGGGGCCAGTATAGCAATCAGCCCCAGCATTTT.

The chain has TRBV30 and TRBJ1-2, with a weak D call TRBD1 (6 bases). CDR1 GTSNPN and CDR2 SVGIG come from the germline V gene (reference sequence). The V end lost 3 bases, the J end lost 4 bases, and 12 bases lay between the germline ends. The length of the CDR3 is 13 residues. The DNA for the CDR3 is TGTGCCTGGAGCCCCCAGGGGAGCTATGGCTACACCTTC. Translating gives CAWSPQGSYGYTF.